This T cell receptor beta chain was recovered during a study of identical twins. Study-wide findings and caveats: Out-of-frame alpha sequences shared by twins showed excess low generation probability. Cord blood's abundant beta clonotypes had fewer insertions, unlike memory repertoires. Within beta out-of-frame sequences, the excess sharing observed between twins was weaker.

In this sample, this clonotype turned up a few times. Its antigen is as yet unknown. Each cDNA held unique molecular identifiers, and template switching gave it a universal primer site. In TCRdb, the 5' RACE reads were re-called with MiXCR into one record per CDR3 protein. The repertoire holds roughly 1,500,000 distinct CDR3 sequences, with under 35% as singletons. The length of the CDR3 is 15 residues. Germline V CDR1 and CDR2: MDHEN, SYDVKM. Unmatched junction bases numbered 10, after V lost 6 bases and J lost 8 bases. This receptor was identified in a newborn girl in good health. This chain connects TRBV28 to TRBJ1-1, with 12 positions matching TRBD1. Sequenced material: cord blood. The DNA for the CDR3 is TGTGCCAGCAGAATAGAGACCGGGACAGGGGGCGAAGCTTTCTTT. Protein: CASRIETGTGGEAFF. Based on the CDR3 plus reference TRBV28 and TRBJ1-1, the full variable domain is DVKVTQSSRYLVKRTGEKVFLECVQDMDHENMFWYRQDPGLGLRLIYFSYDVKMKEKGDIPEGYSVSREKKERFSLILESASTNQTSMYLCASRIETGTGGEAFFGQGTRLTVV.